These T cell receptor beta chains were read from a single sample in a study of T cell changes during pregnancy in multiple sclerosis. The assay was immunoSEQ multiplex PCR, and TCRdb's table has in-frame clones only and misses some. Of about 40,000 clones detected, 88% appear once; the ten largest clones hold roughly 5%. The specimen comprised peripheral blood, sampled in the first trimester of pregnancy. These receptors came from a female donor in good health, enrolled as a control in a pregnancy study. Both conserved end residues are trimmed from each CDR3.

V gene	J gene	CDR3 protein
TRBV4-1	TRBJ1-2	ASSQDGGQGAEGYT
TRBV7-9	TRBJ2-7	ASSLGDRKFNEQY
TRBV28	TRBJ1-1	ASSPPRDSNTEAF
TRBV9	TRBJ1-5	ASSMGGSDQPQH
TRBV5-8	TRBJ1-1	ASSLQVDTEAF
TRBV10-2	TRBJ2-1	ASSPDLAGDYNEQF
TRBV18	TRBJ2-1	ASSPTTGHNNEQF
TRBV28	TRBJ1-6	ASTELRDRGSYNSPLH
TRBV4-1	TRBJ2-3	ASSQDRRGTQY
TRBV5-1	TRBJ1-2	ASSLSSGDYGYT
TRBV6-6	TRBJ1-1	ASTPSRVSEAF
TRBV9	TRBJ2-6	ASSVEARTQVSGANVLT
TRBV7-9	TRBJ1-1	ASSRIGAGPYTEAF
TRBV11-2	TRBJ2-7	ASSWGQGSSYEQY
TRBV7-9	TRBJ2-1	ASSLETGYNEQF
TRBV27	TRBJ2-7	ASSTPETGLKPYEQY
TRBV5-4	TRBJ1-6	ASSSEDRGNYNSPLH
TRBV19	TRBJ1-2	ASSIDRSGQGPRYGYT
TRBV6-1	TRBJ2-3	ASKDGTTDTQY
TRBV7-8	TRBJ1-5	ASSLMGAAFPGNQPQH
TRBV13	TRBJ1-6	AGRDRVNSPLH
TRBV4-1	TRBJ2-1	ASSQGGLTSSYNEQF